Following are 6 T cell receptor beta chains from one sample sequenced in a study of blood T cell repertoires in COVID-19. Clones were sequenced by immunoSEQ multiplex PCR, and TCRdb holds only the in-frame ones, with some missing. The table lists approximately 300,000 clones, about 88% of them singletons, with 2.6% in the top ten. Sequenced: PBMCs or T cells enriched from blood (not recorded which). These receptors originate from a man aged 55-75 years who had recovered from COVID-19.

The genes are TRBV5-6 and TRBJ1-5; 8 nucleotides line up with TRBD1. Germline V gives CDR1 SGHDT, CDR2 YYEEEE. V shed 6 bases and J 0 bases; nucleotides not matched to a gene: 11. This CDR3 comprises 17 residues. The CDR3 region is CASKISFGTGSNQPQHF. The DNA for the CDR3 is TGTGCCAGCAAAATCTCTTTTGGGACAGGTAGCAATCAGCCCCAGCATTTT. Based on the CDR3 plus reference TRBV5-6 and TRBJ1-5, the full variable domain is DAGVTQSPTHLIKTRGQQVTLRCSPKSGHDTVSWYQQALGQGPQFIFQYYEEEERQRGNFPDRFSGHQFPNYSSELNVNALLLGDSALYLCASKISFGTGSNQPQHFGDGTRLSIL.

Concerning this clone itself: This sample also contains other DNA sequences that code for the same CDR3. The rearrangement links TRBV7-9 to TRBJ1-3; no reliable D call. Per germline, CDR1 SEHNR and CDR2 FQNEAQ (reference sequence). The CDR3 consists of 13 residues. V was trimmed by 2 bases and J by 3 bases, leaving 5 bases between them. The CDR3 DNA is TGTGCCAGCAGCTTACACAGTGGAAACACCATATATTTT. Protein sequence: CASSLHSGNTIYF.

This clone was detected only a few times. The chain uses TRBV19 and TRBJ1-1; D uncertain. CDR1 and CDR2 from the germline V gene are LNHDA and SQIVND (reference sequence). The CDR3 contains 13 residues. Trimming removed 10 bases at V and 5 bases at J, with 17 bases between. The CDR3 sequence is CATTGGPRTEAFF. CDR3 nucleotides: TGTGCCACTACTGGAGGGCCGAGGACTGAAGCTTTCTTT. Based on the CDR3 plus reference TRBV19 and TRBJ1-1, the full variable domain is DGGITQSPKYLFRKEGQNVTLSCEQNLNHDAMYWYRQDPGQGLRLIYYSQIVNDFQKGDIAEGYSVSREKKESFPLTVTSAQKNPTAFYLCATTGGPRTEAFFGQGTRLTVV.

This clone turned up a few times. The chain carries TRBV2 and TRBJ1-2; D remains ambiguous. The CDR3 covers 15 residues. V was pared by 6 bases and J by 0 bases, with 14 bases between. CDR1 is SNHLY and CDR2 is FYNNEI in the germline V gene. CDR3 protein: CASRALVGANYGYTF. In DNA, the CDR3 is TGTGCCAGCAGAGCCCTAGTGGGAGCTAACTATGGCTACACCTTC.

This sequence joins TRBV6-1 and TRBJ1-5; 10 bases line up with TRBD1. Germline loops: CDR1 MNHNS, CDR2 SASEGT. This CDR3 is built from 16 residues. The J segment lost 7 bases and the V segment lost 4 bases, leaving 10 bases of the junction unmatched. The CDR3 sequence is CASSGGQGPQGQPQHF. In DNA, the CDR3 is TGTGCCAGCAGTGGGGGACAGGGGCCCCAAGGGCAGCCCCAGCATTTT.

CDR3 loop: CASSLADRVHEQFF. CDR3 DNA sequence: TGTGCCAGCAGCTTGGCCGACAGGGTCCATGAGCAGTTCTTC. The genes are TRBV7-3 and TRBJ2-1, with 7 positions matching TRBD1. V shed 3 bases and J 8 bases; nucleotides not matched to a gene: 7. The germline CDR1 and CDR2 sequences are SGHTA and FQGTGA. The CDR3 length is 14 residues.